The next 27 T cell receptor beta chains were all read from a single sample in a study of blood T cell repertoires in COVID-19. Generated by immunoSEQ multiplex PCR, the TCRdb table keeps only in-frame clones and is missing some. The table has under 300,000 clones, about 90% seen once. The sample taken for sequencing was peripheral blood. These TCRs come from a man between 25 and 39 years old with COVID-19, enrolled during active disease.

V gene TRBV9 combines with J gene TRBJ2-5; D ambiguous. Trimming stripped 3 bases from V and 5 bases from J, with 5 bases between. Germline V gene data show CDR1 as SGDLS and CDR2 as YYNGEE. The CDR3 is made up of 11 amino acids. CDR3 residues: CASSAEETQYF. Written as DNA, the CDR3 is TGTGCCAGCAGCGCGGAGGAGACCCAGTACTTC.

This chain links TRBV5-5 with TRBJ2-1; 8 bases line up with TRBD2. V shed 3 bases and J 5 bases; nucleotides not matched to a gene: 10. Germline CDR1 is SGHKS and CDR2 is YYEKEE (reference sequence). The length of the CDR3 is 16 residues. The CDR3 spells CASSYPRSGGDNEQFF. The DNA for the CDR3 is TGTGCCAGCAGCTACCCCCGGAGCGGGGGTGACAATGAGCAGTTCTTC.

The chain uses TRBV19 and TRBJ1-4; D gene ambiguous. V gave up 1 base and J gave up 5 bases, with 11 bases separating them. CDR1 and CDR2 (germline): LNHDA, SQIVND (reference sequence). There are 15 residues in the CDR3. The CDR3 loop is CASSIGARRNEKLFF. The CDR3 DNA sequence: TGTGCCAGTAGTATAGGGGCCCGTCGGAATGAAAAACTGTTTTTT.

The J gene is TRBJ2-6, the V gene TRBV6-5, with D maybe TRBD2 (5 bases). The CDR3 is made up of 14 amino acids. The germline V gene has CDR1 MNHEY and CDR2 SVGAGI. Trimming removed 8 bases at V and 1 base at J, with 9 bases between. The CDR3: CASRRGSGANVLTF. DNA of the CDR3: TGTGCCAGCCGCCGGGGTTCTGGGGCCAACGTCCTGACTTTC.

The chain links TRBV14 to TRBJ1-2, with 7 bases fitting TRBD1. Losses at the gene ends were 1 base for V and 2 bases for J; bases not matched to a gene: 1. From germline, CDR1 is SGHDN and CDR2 FVKESK. This CDR3 is 14 amino acids long. Written as DNA, the CDR3 is TGTGCCAGCAGCCAAGGACAGGGAAACTATGGCTACACCTTC. Translation gives CASSQGQGNYGYTF. The complete variable domain, with remaining parts taken from reference TRBV14 and TRBJ1-2, reads EAGVTQFPSHSVIEKGQTVTLRCDPISGHDNLYWYRRVMGKEIKFLLHFVKESKQDESGMPNNRFLAERTGGTYSTLKVQPAELEDSGVYFCASSQGQGNYGYTFGSGTRLTVV.

This chain joins TRBV6-5 and TRBJ1-1; no clear D. Germline-derived CDR1 and CDR2 are MNHEY and SVGAGI. Trimming stripped 6 bases from V and 0 bases from J, with 8 bases between. The CDR3 has 13 amino acids. The CDR3 reads CASRPVLNTEAFF. For the CDR3, the DNA is TGTGCCAGCAGACCGGTCCTGAACACTGAAGCTTTCTTT.

This clone was detected many times. The chain recombines TRBV5-5 with TRBJ1-5, with no clear D. From germline, CDR1 is SGHKS and CDR2 YYEKEE (reference sequence). The ends were cut back, 1 base at V and 0 bases at J, with 8 bases in the middle. The CDR3 has 15 amino acids. The CDR3 DNA reads as TGTGCCAGCAGCTTGTTTCAGTATAGCAATCAGCCCCAGCATTTT. Residues: CASSLFQYSNQPQHF.

This rearrangement joins TRBV10-1 to TRBJ2-3; 8 bases map to TRBD2. Germline V gene lookup returns CDR1 WNHNN and CDR2 SYGVQD (reference sequence). Trimming removed 6 bases from V and 1 base from J; junction bases left unmatched: 3. The CDR3 has 14 amino acids. CDR3 residues: CASSVLAGTDTQYF. The CDR3 DNA reads TGCGCCAGCAGCGTACTAGCGGGCACAGATACGCAGTATTTT.

V gene TRBV5-1 combines with J gene TRBJ1-4, with D maybe TRBD1 (6 bases). The CDR3 loop spans 14 amino acids. V lost 3 bases and J lost 4, with 10 bases in between. Germline V lookup: CDR1 SGHRS, CDR2 YFSETQ. The CDR3 region has the DNA TGCGCCAGCAGCTCCAGGGGTGATAATGAAAAACTGTTTTTT. Its translation is CASSSRGDNEKLFF.

The sample holds one count of this clone. This CDR3 reads CASRTEGSGNTIYF. The DNA for the CDR3 is TGTGCCAGCAGGACCGAGGGATCCGGAAACACCATATATTTT. The chain has TRBV6-5 and TRBJ1-3, with D unclear. V was trimmed by 6 bases and J by 4 bases, leaving 13 bases between them. CDR3 length: 14 residues. Germline CDR1 is MNHEY and CDR2 is SVGAGI.

The chain links TRBV29-1 to TRBJ2-1, with TRBD1 identical over 9 bases. This CDR3 has 12 amino acids. Per germline, CDR1 SQVTM and CDR2 ANQGSEA. CDR3 DNA: TGCGGATACAGGGGGCTGACGAATGAGCAGTTCTTC. Translating it yields CGYRGLTNEQFF.

This chain links TRBV5-5 with TRBJ1-2; D unclear. Germline CDR1 and CDR2: SGHKS and YYEKEE (reference sequence). V dropped 4 bases and J dropped 2 bases, with 15 bases sitting between them. The CDR3 extends over 15 amino acids. The CDR3 DNA follows: TGTGCCAGCAGCGCCCTCCCCGGCAGGAACTATGGCTACACCTTC. Its translation: CASSALPGRNYGYTF.

The V gene is TRBV9, the J gene TRBJ2-1, with 11 bases that match TRBD2. In germline, CDR1 is SGDLS, CDR2 YYNGEE. The V gene end was trimmed by 1 base and the J gene end by 10 bases; junction bases not matched to a gene: 7. The CDR3 extends over 15 amino acids. The CDR3 nucleotides read TGTGCCAGCAGCGTAAGCCTAGCGGGGGGATGGGAGCAGTTCTTC. Its translation is CASSVSLAGGWEQFF.

CDR3 DNA: TGTGCCAGCCGGACAGGGGGTAGGGGGCAGCCCCAGCATTTT. Amino acid sequence: CASRTGGRGQPQHF. The V gene is TRBV6-5, the J gene TRBJ1-5; the match to TRBD1 covers 10 bases. The trim removed 8 bases at V and 7 bases at J, leaving 8 bases unmatched. This CDR3 has 14 amino acids. The germline CDR1 and CDR2 sequences are MNHEY and SVGAGI.

This chain links TRBV5-1 with TRBJ2-5; D ambiguous. Per the germline V gene, CDR1 is SGHRS and CDR2 is YFSETQ. V was shortened by 2 bases and J by 2 bases, with 7 bases between the two germline ends. This CDR3 region has 13 residues. CDR3 loop: CASSFFSQETQYF. CDR3 DNA: TGCGCCAGCAGCTTCTTTAGTCAAGAGACCCAGTACTTC.

This chain joins TRBV2 and TRBJ2-2; 10 bases match TRBD1. Germline V gene sequence: CDR1 SNHLY, CDR2 FYNNEI. The CDR3 has 15 residues. Trimming cost V 4 bases and J 3 bases; bases outside gene matches: 2. In DNA form, the CDR3 reads TGTGCCAGCAGTGGGGGACAGGGGTACACCGGGGAGCTGTTTTTT. Its protein product is CASSGGQGYTGELFF. The entire variable domain, with the rest obtained from reference TRBV2 and TRBJ2-2, is as follows: EPEVTQTPSHQVTQMGQEVILRCVPISNHLYFYWYRQILGQKVEFLVSFYNNEISEKSEIFDDQFSVERPDGSNFTLKIRSTKLEDSAMYFCASSGGQGYTGELFFGEGSRLTVL.

The rearrangement joins TRBV27 to TRBJ1-5; 8 positions agree with TRBD1. Losses at the gene ends were 5 bases for V and 1 base for J; bases not matched to a gene: 13. Germline V gives CDR1 MNHEY, CDR2 SMNVEV (reference sequence). There are 18 residues in the CDR3. CDR3 nucleotide sequence: TGTGCCAGCAGTCTTACCCCACAGGGGGGTAGGAGCAATCAGCCCCAGCATTTT. The encoded protein is CASSLTPQGGRSNQPQHF.

The chain recombines TRBV30 with TRBJ1-5; D ambiguous. Deletions cut 1 base from V and 6 bases from J, with 13 bases between. The CDR3 contains 14 residues. Germline V gene lookup returns CDR1 GTSNPN and CDR2 SVGIG (reference sequence). CDR3 nucleotide sequence: TGTGCCTGGAGTGAGAGGAGGGCCCCTCAGCCCCAGCATTTT. Translated, it gives CAWSERRAPQPQHF.

This chain connects TRBV30 to TRBJ2-1, with D tentatively TRBD2 (7 bases). The CDR3 runs 17 residues. Germline V gene sequence: CDR1 GTSNPN, CDR2 SVGIG (reference sequence). Trimming cost V 4 bases and J 0 bases, with 19 bases left between them. The CDR3 DNA reads as TGTGCCTGGATTTCGAGGGGGGGCCTGAGCTCCTACAATGAGCAGTTCTTC. As protein: CAWISRGGLSSYNEQFF.

The chain is built from TRBV5-6 and TRBJ1-2; D possibly corresponds to TRBD1 (5 bases). This CDR3 region has 15 residues. Germline CDR1 is SGHDT and CDR2 is YYEEEE. Trimming took off 3 bases at V and 0 bases at J, with 12 bases between the two ends. The CDR3 here is CASSYTQTANYGYTF. CDR3 DNA: TGTGCCAGCAGCTACACCCAGACAGCTAACTATGGCTACACCTTC.

J is TRBJ2-3 and V is TRBV5-5, with D perhaps TRBD2 (6 bases). CDR1 SGHKS and CDR2 YYEKEE come from the germline V gene (reference sequence). This CDR3 spans 16 amino acids. V dropped 2 bases and J dropped 2 bases, with 15 bases sitting between them. Here the CDR3 reads CASSFDHREYTDTQYF. For the CDR3, the DNA is TGTGCCAGCAGCTTCGATCACCGGGAGTACACAGATACGCAGTATTTT.

The chain combines TRBV5-1 with TRBJ2-3, with 11 nucleotides matching TRBD2. V was clipped by 4 bases and J by 0 bases; unmatched bases: 7. This CDR3 is built from 17 residues. The germline V gene has CDR1 SGHRS and CDR2 YFSETQ. CDR3: CASSVGTSGKSTDTQYF. CDR3 bases: TGCGCCAGCAGCGTCGGGACTAGCGGAAAGAGCACAGATACGCAGTATTTT.

The gene calls are TRBV27 and TRBJ1-2; no definite D call. Deletions cut 5 bases from V and 2 bases from J, with 12 bases between. CDR3 length: 14 amino acids. Germline assignment: CDR1 MNHEY and CDR2 SMNVEV (reference sequence). CDR3: CASSVGMSNYGYTF. CDR3 coding DNA: TGTGCCAGCAGTGTCGGGATGAGCAACTATGGCTACACCTTC.

The CDR3 region has the DNA TGTGCCACCAGCAGAGACCCAGGGGACTATGGCTACACCTTC. The encoded protein is CATSRDPGDYGYTF. V is TRBV15 and J is TRBJ1-2, with D perhaps TRBD1 (6 bases). The CDR3 loop spans 14 amino acids. The V gene's germline CDR1 is LNHNV and CDR2 YYDKDF (reference sequence). The V gene lost 0 bases and the J gene lost 3 bases, with 8 bases spanning the gap.

The J gene is TRBJ1-4, the V gene TRBV4-2; TRBD1 is a possible D gene (6 bases). Trimming left V 0 bases short and J 7 bases short, with 9 bases between. This CDR3 is built from 14 residues. Germline V CDR1 and CDR2: LGHNA, YNFKEQ. The CDR3 here is CASSQEIRGEKLFF. DNA of the CDR3: TGTGCCAGCAGCCAAGAGATCAGGGGTGAAAAACTGTTTTTT.

The gene calls are TRBV3-1 (or the pseudogene TRBV3-2) and TRBJ2-7; tentatively, D is TRBD2 (7 bases). The germline CDR1 and CDR2 sequences are LGHDT and YNNKEL (reference sequence). This CDR3 region has 16 residues. Trimming left V 0 bases short and J 5 bases short, with 17 bases between. CDR3 DNA: TGTGCCAGCAGCCAAGAAGGGGCGGGGGCGAAAAACGAGCAGTACTTC. Residues: CASSQEGAGAKNEQYF.

J is TRBJ1-5 and V is TRBV6-5, with 9 positions matching TRBD1. V shed 7 bases and J 3 bases; nucleotides not matched to a gene: 7. This CDR3 region has 15 residues. The V gene's germline CDR1 is MNHEY and CDR2 SVGAGI. The CDR3 protein is CASTLGQGYNQPQHF. In DNA, the CDR3 is TGTGCCAGCACCCTGGGACAGGGATACAATCAGCCCCAGCATTTT.